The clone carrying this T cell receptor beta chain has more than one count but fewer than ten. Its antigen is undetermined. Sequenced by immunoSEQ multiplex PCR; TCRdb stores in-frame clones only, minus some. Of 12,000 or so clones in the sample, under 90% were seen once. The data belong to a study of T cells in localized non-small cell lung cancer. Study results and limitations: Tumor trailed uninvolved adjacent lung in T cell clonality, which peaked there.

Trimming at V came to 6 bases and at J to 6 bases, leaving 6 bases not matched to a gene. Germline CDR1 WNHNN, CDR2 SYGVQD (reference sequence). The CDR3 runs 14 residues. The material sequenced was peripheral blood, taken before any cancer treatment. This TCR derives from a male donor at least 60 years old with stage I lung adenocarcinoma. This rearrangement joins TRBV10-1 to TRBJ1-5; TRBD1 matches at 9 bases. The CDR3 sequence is CASSTPGQGQPQHF. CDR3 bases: TGCGCCAGCAGCACTCCGGGACAGGGTCAGCCCCAGCATTTT.